The 21 T cell receptor beta chains in this list originate from one sample, sequenced in a study of T cell responses to AZD1222 COVID-19 vaccine. Assay: immunoSEQ multiplex PCR; the TCRdb copy retains only in-frame clones and omits some. The sample includes some 120,000 clones, over 75% of them seen just once. The starting material was peripheral blood, obtained on day 0 of AZD1222 vaccination. These receptors were taken from an adult in good health.

The CDR3 protein is CASSPAGTYEQYF. CDR3 bases: TGTGCCAGCTCCCCGGCAGGGACCTACGAGCAGTACTTC. The chain is built from TRBV18 and TRBJ2-7; D perhaps matches TRBD1 (5 bases). This CDR3 spans 13 amino acids. With 6 bases removed from V and 2 bases from J, the gap between germline ends came to 11 bases. Germline CDR1 reads KGHSH; CDR2 reads LQKENI.

The rearrangement links TRBV27 to TRBJ1-1; D uncertain. The CDR3 sequence is 15 residues long. V was clipped by 3 bases and J by 1 base, with 12 bases between them. The germline gives CDR1 MNHEY, CDR2 SMNVEV (reference sequence). Here the CDR3 DNA reads TGTGCCAGCAGTTTTCTAGGTTGGCAGAACACTGAAGCTTTCTTT. It encodes CASSFLGWQNTEAFF.

The chain has TRBV7-2 and TRBJ2-7; D remains unclear. CDR3 length: 11 amino acids. CDR1 and CDR2 from the germline V gene are SGHTA and FQGNSA. V lost 4 bases, J lost 8 bases, and 9 bases lay in between. CDR3 protein: CASSSSGQQYF. The CDR3 DNA is TGTGCCAGCAGCTCATCTGGACAGCAGTACTTC.

This chain joins TRBV11-2 and TRBJ1-3; a weak D match, TRBD1 (6 bases). The germline V gene encodes CDR1 SGHAT and CDR2 FQNNGV. Trimming took 5 bases from V and 4 from J, leaving 12 bases between them. The length of the CDR3 is 14 residues. CDR3 loop: CASSPGERGNTIYF. The CDR3 DNA reads as TGTGCCAGCAGCCCAGGGGAGAGGGGAAACACCATATATTTT.

The gene calls are TRBV19 and TRBJ2-5; TRBD1 aligns across 9 bases. The CDR3 runs to 15 residues. The V gene's germline CDR1 is LNHDA and CDR2 SQIVND (reference sequence). V was clipped by 4 bases and J by 4 bases; unmatched bases: 7. CDR3 in DNA: TGTGCCAGTAGTAGGGGGGGACAGGGCCTAGAGACCCAGTACTTC. Translation: CASSRGGQGLETQYF.

This clone was detected a few times. This chain joins TRBV6-1 and TRBJ1-4; D not certain. The CDR3 has 15 residues. CDR1 MNHNS and CDR2 SASEGT come from the germline V gene. V was cut by 1 base and J by 8 bases, with 14 bases left in between. Here the CDR3 reads CASSEEDGGNEKLFF. The CDR3 DNA follows: TGTGCCAGCAGTGAAGAGGATGGTGGGAACGAAAAACTGTTTTTT.

The chain carries TRBV6-4 and TRBJ2-3; 9 nucleotides match TRBD2. The CDR3 runs to 16 residues. The J segment lost 0 bases and the V segment lost 3 bases, leaving 4 bases of the junction unmatched. CDR1 is MRHNA, CDR2 SNTAGT, per germline. CDR3 sequence: CASSEGAGGSTDTQYF. The CDR3 DNA reads TGTGCCAGCAGTGAGGGAGCGGGGGGAAGCACAGATACGCAGTATTTT.

The chain links TRBV5-6 to TRBJ2-1; weak D call: TRBD1 (5 bases). The CDR3 consists of 15 residues. V lost 3 bases to trimming and J lost 8 bases, with 18 bases between them. CDR1 is SGHDT and CDR2 is YYEEEE in the germline V gene. Written as DNA, the CDR3 is TGTGCCAGCAGCTCCGACAGACCTCCCGCCGATGAGCAGTTCTTC. Translating gives CASSSDRPPADEQFF.

V usage is TRBV6-5 and J usage is TRBJ2-1, with D perhaps being TRBD1 or TRBD2 (6 bases each). This CDR3 spans 15 amino acids. Trimming removed 7 bases at V and 6 bases at J, with 19 bases between. The germline V gene encodes CDR1 MNHEY and CDR2 SVGAGI. The CDR3 coding sequence is TGTGCCAGCACTCCCCTGGGGGGCCCCTTCAATGAGCAGTTCTTC. Translating it yields CASTPLGGPFNEQFF.

V and J are TRBV2 and TRBJ1-5; D uncertain. Per germline, CDR1 SNHLY and CDR2 FYNNEI. CDR3 size: 13 residues. Trimming took 3 bases from V and 0 from J, leaving 3 bases between them. The CDR3 region has the DNA TGTGCCAGCAGTGATCGTAGCAATCAGCCCCAGCATTTT. Translated, it gives CASSDRSNQPQHF.

This chain connects TRBV18 to TRBJ2-3, with D maybe TRBD1 (6 bases). This CDR3 contains 15 residues. Germline V gene lookup returns CDR1 KGHSH and CDR2 LQKENI. V was trimmed by 5 bases and J by 1 base, leaving 13 bases between them. The CDR3 is CASSSSGARTDTQYF. The CDR3 DNA sequence: TGTGCCAGCTCATCGTCAGGGGCTCGCACAGATACGCAGTATTTT.

This chain links TRBV27 with TRBJ1-4, with D unclear. Germline V lookup: CDR1 MNHEY, CDR2 SMNVEV (reference sequence). Trimming cost V 3 bases and J 5 bases, with 10 bases left between them. The CDR3 sequence is 14 residues long. CDR3 region: CASSFSATNEKLFF. CDR3 nucleotides: TGTGCCAGCAGTTTTTCCGCTACCAATGAAAAACTGTTTTTT.

This clone was counted a few times. The chain carries TRBV11-2 and TRBJ2-5, with 11 positions matching TRBD2. The CDR3 runs to 15 residues. Germline CDR1 is SGHAT and CDR2 is FQNNGV. V was pared by 3 bases and J by 2 bases, with 2 bases of the junction left unmatched. The CDR3 here is CASSFSGRAQETQYF. DNA of the CDR3: TGTGCCAGCAGCTTTAGCGGGAGGGCTCAAGAGACCCAGTACTTC.

The count of this clone is one. V gene TRBV6-5 combines with J gene TRBJ1-1; D is uncertain. Germline-derived CDR1 and CDR2 are MNHEY and SVGAGI. The CDR3 covers 13 residues. V lost 6 bases and J 5 bases, leaving 13 bases between the germline ends. CDR3 sequence: CASSDGRRTEAFF. The CDR3 DNA sequence: TGTGCCAGCAGCGACGGACGGAGAACTGAAGCTTTCTTT.

This clone was picked up one time. The chain is built from TRBV2 and TRBJ2-7; D is perhaps TRBD1 (5 bases). The germline V gene encodes CDR1 SNHLY and CDR2 FYNNEI. Trimming removed 9 bases from V and 4 bases from J, with 10 bases in between. The CDR3 loop spans 11 amino acids. In DNA form, the CDR3 reads TGTGCCAGTCAACAGGTTTACGAGCAGTACTTC. Its translation: CASQQVYEQYF. The full variable domain, completed using reference TRBV2 and TRBJ2-7, is EPEVTQTPSHQVTQMGQEVILRCVPISNHLYFYWYRQILGQKVEFLVSFYNNEISEKSEIFDDQFSVERPDGSNFTLKIRSTKLEDSAMYFCASQQVYEQYFGPGTRLTVT.

V is TRBV3-1 (or the pseudogene TRBV3-2) and J is TRBJ2-1; unclear D gene. Germline-derived CDR1 and CDR2 are LGHDT and YNNKEL (reference sequence). V was pared by 4 bases and J by 5 bases, with 9 bases between. The length of the CDR3 is 13 residues. CDR3 in DNA: TGTGCCAGCAGCCCCTTGTCGCACAATGAGCAGTTCTTC. Translation: CASSPLSHNEQFF.

The chain recombines TRBV21-1 with TRBJ1-5. TRBV21-1 is tagged as a pseudogene. The CDR3 consists of 19 residues. The CDR3 sequence is CASSKAARTGANSNQPQHF. CDR3 nucleotides: TGTGCCAGCAGCAAGGCAGCGAGGACGGGGGCAAATAGCAATCAGCCCCAGCATTTT.

The gene calls are TRBV15 and TRBJ1-2; the D is unclear. Germline CDR1 and CDR2: LNHNV and YYDKDF (reference sequence). The CDR3 spans 15 residues. The V gene lost 0 bases and the J gene lost 2 bases, with 10 bases spanning the gap. CDR3 sequence: CATSRDLAPNYGYTF. The CDR3 DNA sequence: TGTGCCACCAGCAGAGATCTGGCCCCCAACTATGGCTACACCTTC.

The gene calls are TRBV19 and TRBJ2-7; perhaps TRBD1 as D (5 bases). Trimming removed 1 base at V and 3 bases at J, with 10 bases between. Germline V gene lookup returns CDR1 LNHDA and CDR2 SQIVND (reference sequence). The CDR3 has 14 amino acids. As DNA, the CDR3 is TGTGCCAGTAGTATAGTTGGGGCAAGCTACGAGCAGTACTTC. This codes for CASSIVGASYEQYF.

V gene TRBV7-8 combines with J gene TRBJ1-3, with a weak D call TRBD1 (5 bases). The CDR3 loop spans 15 amino acids. Germline assignment: CDR1 SGHVS and CDR2 FQNEAQ. The germline V and J ends were trimmed by 1 base and 4 bases, with 11 bases remaining between them. The CDR3 DNA sequence: TGTGCCAGCAGCTTAGGCAGGGCGGCAGGAAACACCATATATTTT. It is translated as CASSLGRAAGNTIYF.

The chain has TRBV30 and TRBJ1-4; maybe TRBD1 (5 bases). The CDR3 has 12 residues. Germline V gene data show CDR1 as GTSNPN and CDR2 as SVGIG (reference sequence). V was cut by 5 bases and J by 10 bases, with 14 bases left in between. The DNA of the CDR3 is TGTGCCTGGGGGGGAGGGGAGGGAAAACTGTTTTTT. Amino acids: CAWGGGEGKLFF.